This T cell receptor beta chain emerged from a study of T-cell memory formation after mild COVID-19. Study-wide background: The study found TCR clusters largely donor specific. Study findings and constraints: CD4+ contracting clones were mainly CM and EM; CD8+ ones, EMRA. Contracting clones, day 15 to 85, had balanced CD4/CD8, and later expanders favored CD4+.

This clonotype has a count of ten or more. Its matching antigen is unknown. 5'RACE with constant-segment primers built TCRalpha and TCRbeta cDNA libraries with UMIs. A single record per CDR3 protein comes from TCRdb applying MiXCR to the 5' RACE reads. The sample lists about 390,000 distinct CDR3 sequences, 15% to 20% occurring once. The CDR3 has 15 amino acids. Germline assignment: CDR1 LNHDA and CDR2 SQIVND (reference sequence). Losses at the gene ends were 3 bases for V and 4 bases for J; bases not matched to a gene: 9. The V gene is TRBV19, the J gene TRBJ2-7, with 7 bases matching TRBD1. This TCR was recovered from a man in his late teens or twenties who had mild COVID-19 (a few samples of this study predate the infection). Cell type and time point are not known. The source material was PBMCs or a T cell subset sorted from them (not recorded which). The CDR3 region has the DNA TGTGCCAGTAGTATGGACCGACAGGGTATATACGAGCAGTACTTC. It yields the protein CASSMDRQGIYEQYF. The whole variable domain, filled in from reference TRBV19 and TRBJ2-7, reads DGGITQSPKYLFRKEGQNVTLSCEQNLNHDAMYWYRQDPGQGLRLIYYSQIVNDFQKGDIAEGYSVSREKKESFPLTVTSAQKNPTAFYLCASSMDRQGIYEQYFGPGTRLTVT.